This T cell receptor beta chain is drawn from a study of TIL therapy for anti-PD-1-resistant metastatic lung cancer. Across the whole study: Tumor harvest preceded PD-1/PD-L1 blockade, followed by nivolumab treatment.

As to this clone: What it recognizes is unknown.

The CDR3 has 17 amino acids. Between the trimmed V and J ends, which lost 4 bases and 4 bases, there was a span of 23 bases. Germline CDR1 SGHRS, CDR2 YFSETQ. Study-wide results and caveats: The cohort had more treatment-naive, never-smoker and oncogene-addicted patients than typical.

The libraries were made with immunoSEQ v3. The protocol was immunoSEQ multiplex PCR, while the TCRdb copy is restricted to in-frame clones and leaves out a portion. The table shows roughly 20,000 clones, with about two thirds occurring only once. The time point: pre-treatment sample, taken before nivolumab and TIL therapy. Patients were adults with stage 4 NSCLC. The specimen was blood, collected at baseline. The sequence was collected from a person between 25 and 80 years old with non-small cell lung cancer. The chain combines TRBV5-1 with TRBJ1-2; perhaps TRBD1 as D (6 bases). CDR3 residues: CASSPQTFSTGGYGYTF. In DNA, the CDR3 is TGCGCCAGCAGCCCACAAACGTTCTCGACAGGCGGCTATGGCTACACCTTC.